The next 11 T cell receptor beta chains were all read from a single sample in a study of shared clonotypes between healthy human individuals. Sequenced by immunoSEQ multiplex PCR; TCRdb stores in-frame clones only, minus some. The profile shows fewer than 3 million clones, about 90% of them singletons. The sample consisted of naive CD4+ T cells from PBMCs. The subset denotes: CD45RA+ positively selected. The receptors were gathered from a young man in good health. Some clones in this sample may be carry-over from other donors' samples.

The rearrangement joins TRBV9 to TRBJ2-2; 8 nucleotides line up with TRBD2. From germline, CDR1 is SGDLS and CDR2 YYNGEE. The CDR3 is 15 residues long. After removal of 3 bases from V and 4 bases from J, the junction contained 5 bases not matched to a gene. The chain's CDR3 is CASSAGLESTGELFF. The CDR3, as DNA: TGTGCCAGCAGCGCGGGACTAGAAAGCACCGGGGAGCTGTTTTTT.

The chain links TRBV27 to TRBJ2-1, with 7 bases that match TRBD2. Losses at the gene ends were 2 bases for V and 3 bases for J; bases not matched to a gene: 1. The CDR3 is 14 residues long. CDR1 and CDR2 (germline): MNHEY, SMNVEV (reference sequence). The CDR3 loop reads CASSLLAVYNEQFF. CDR3 nucleotides: TGTGCCAGCAGTTTACTAGCGGTCTACAATGAGCAGTTCTTC.

This sequence joins TRBV6-1 and TRBJ2-7, with a weak D call TRBD1 (5 bases). The CDR3 sequence is 14 residues long. With 2 bases removed from V and 3 bases from J, the gap between germline ends came to 11 bases. The germline V gene has CDR1 MNHNS and CDR2 SASEGT. DNA of the CDR3: TGTGCCAGCAGTGAACTGGTCAGGGACTACGAGCAGTACTTC. Its protein is CASSELVRDYEQYF.

The V and J genes are TRBV11-2 and TRBJ1-1; D may be TRBD1 (5 bases). This CDR3 region has 17 residues. CDR1 and CDR2 from the germline V gene are SGHAT and FQNNGV. With 6 bases removed from V and 4 bases from J, the gap between germline ends came to 24 bases. CDR3 coding DNA: TGTGCCAGCAGGCCCCTTAGTATCAGGGAAACTGGCACTGAAGCTTTCTTT. Translation gives CASRPLSIRETGTEAFF.

V is TRBV5-4 and J is TRBJ1-1; maybe TRBD1 (6 bases). Trimming removed 6 bases from V and 4 bases from J, with 16 bases in between. This CDR3 comprises 14 residues. Germline CDR1 is SGHNT and CDR2 is YYREEE (reference sequence). The CDR3 is CASIYPGAGTEAFF. CDR3 bases: TGTGCCAGCATCTATCCAGGGGCGGGCACTGAAGCTTTCTTT.

The CDR3 sequence: CASSLVPSGSTGELFF. In nucleotides, the CDR3 is TGTGCCAGCAGCTTGGTTCCTAGCGGGAGTACCGGGGAGCTGTTTTTT. The V and J genes are TRBV5-6 and TRBJ2-2, with 10 bases fitting TRBD2. This CDR3 region has 16 residues. Trimming took 0 bases from V and 5 from J; bases not matched to a gene: 4. Germline assignment: CDR1 SGHDT and CDR2 YYEEEE.

In the case of this clone: Additional DNA sequences in this sample encode the identical CDR3. CDR3 sequence (DNA): TGTGCCAGCAGCTTAGGCGGACAGACCTACGAGCAGTACTTC. Translating it yields CASSLGGQTYEQYF. This chain uses TRBV7-2 with TRBJ2-7, with D perhaps TRBD1 (6 bases). The length of the CDR3 is 14 residues. Germline CDR1 is SGHTA and CDR2 is FQGNSA. Trimming took 1 base from V and 2 from J, leaving 9 bases between them.

With respect to this clone: Other DNA sequences in the same sample also yield this CDR3. This chain joins TRBV28 and TRBJ2-7, with 11 bases lining up with TRBD1. Germline assignment: CDR1 MDHEN and CDR2 SYDVKM. The CDR3 totals 15 residues. V shed 6 bases and J 2 bases; nucleotides not matched to a gene: 6. Here the CDR3 reads CASSLQDRGPYEQYF. CDR3 in DNA: TGTGCCAGCAGCCTACAGGACAGGGGGCCCTACGAGCAGTACTTC.

This clone was observed once. Additional DNA sequences in this sample encode the identical CDR3. This chain connects TRBV7-3 to TRBJ2-7; D not resolved. The germline V gene encodes CDR1 SGHTA and CDR2 FQGTGA. The CDR3 has 14 amino acids. V shed 5 bases and J shed 0 bases, with 11 bases lying between them. CDR3 sequence: CASSLRGGSYEQYF. DNA of the CDR3: TGTGCCAGCAGCCTACGTGGCGGCTCCTACGAGCAGTACTTC.

This chain connects TRBV5-4 to TRBJ2-1, with D possibly matching TRBD2 (6 bases). This CDR3 contains 14 residues. Germline CDR1 is SGHNT and CDR2 is YYREEE (reference sequence). Trimming took off 4 bases at V and 7 bases at J, with 15 bases between the two ends. Here the CDR3 DNA reads TGTGCCAGCAGCACGAGGACTATCTGGAATGAGCAGTTCTTC. This sequence encodes CASSTRTIWNEQFF.

This rearrangement joins TRBV6-5 to TRBJ1-2; D is perhaps TRBD1 (5 bases). Between the trimmed V and J ends, which lost 1 base and 3 bases, there was a span of 15 bases. Per germline, CDR1 MNHEY and CDR2 SVGAGI. The CDR3 has 16 residues. CDR3 region: CASSYFVSGQDYGYTF. The CDR3 DNA follows: TGTGCCAGCAGTTACTTTGTCTCGGGGCAGGACTATGGCTACACCTTC.